The present T cell receptor beta chain was sequenced within a study of tissue T cells after allogeneic stem cell transplantation. Findings and limits, study-wide: Within patients, tissue anatomy strongly shaped TCR repertoire composition.

Retrospectively chosen non-transplant comparators had other cancers and at least five gastrointestinal samples, without known gastrointestinal disease. Generated by immunoSEQ multiplex PCR, the TCRdb table keeps only in-frame clones and is missing some. The sample holds approximately 9,700 clones, 60% to 75% seen once. As for this clone: Its antigen is undetermined.

The clonotype originates from a woman aged 18-49 years with breast cancer. The source was tissue from the ileum, collected at autopsy.

For the CDR3, the DNA is TGTGCCAGTAGCCTCATTGGGGGCGACTCGGTCGACACCGGGGAGCTGTTTTTT. It is translated as CASSLIGGDSVDTGELFF. The chain carries TRBV19 and TRBJ2-2; D might be TRBD1 (6 bases). Trimming stripped 6 bases from V and 3 bases from J, with 23 bases between. Germline CDR1 is LNHDA and CDR2 is SQIVND (reference sequence). This CDR3 has 18 amino acids.